This TCR beta chain appears in the sequencing data of a study of Ad26.COV2.S vaccination and SARS-CoV-2 variants. As for this clone: The antigen is unknown.

General study results and limits: Post-vaccination spike-specific CD8+ and CD4+ T cell responses reportedly had substantial breadth. Ad26.COV2.S recipients had broader spike-specific TCRs (P = 0.0014).

The treatment is: 19 received Ad26.COV2.S at low or high dose, single or two shots; 5 received placebo; per-sample allocation not given. All samples were drawn on day 63, counting from the first vaccine or placebo injection. The individual, an adult aged 18-55 years, was a donor in Boston. Sequencing was performed with immunoSEQ multiplex PCR; in TCRdb, only in-frame clones are kept and a portion is missing. This table holds 440,000 or so clones, less than 95% found once. Trimming took 0 bases from V and 5 from J, leaving 8 bases between them. Germline lookup yields CDR1 LNHDA and CDR2 SQIVND (reference sequence). This CDR3 comprises 14 residues.

The receptor comes from a person aged 18-65 years who received the Ad26.COV2.S COVID-19 vaccine or a placebo. Sample: peripheral blood, taken in a trial of Ad26.COV2.S vaccine versus placebo. The chain combines TRBV19 with TRBJ1-3; D remains ambiguous. For the CDR3, the DNA is TGTGCCAGTAGTATAGACCGGCAGCGAAACACCATATATTTT. It encodes CASSIDRQRNTIYF.